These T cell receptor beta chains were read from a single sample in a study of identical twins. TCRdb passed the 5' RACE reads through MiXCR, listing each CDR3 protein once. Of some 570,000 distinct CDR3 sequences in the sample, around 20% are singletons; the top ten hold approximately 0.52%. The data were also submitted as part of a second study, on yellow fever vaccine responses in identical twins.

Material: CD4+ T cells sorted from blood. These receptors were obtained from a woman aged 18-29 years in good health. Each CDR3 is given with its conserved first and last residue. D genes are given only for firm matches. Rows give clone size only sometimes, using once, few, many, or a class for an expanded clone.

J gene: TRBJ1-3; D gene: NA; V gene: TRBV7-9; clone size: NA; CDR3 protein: CASSLALDSSGNTIYF; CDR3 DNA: TGTGCCAGCAGCTTAGCGCTGGACAGCTCTGGAAACACCATATATTTT
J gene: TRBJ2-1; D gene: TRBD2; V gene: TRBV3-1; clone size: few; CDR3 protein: CASSQDPGGARNEQFF; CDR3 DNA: TGTGCCAGCAGCCAAGACCCCGGGGGGGCAAGGAATGAGCAGTTCTTC
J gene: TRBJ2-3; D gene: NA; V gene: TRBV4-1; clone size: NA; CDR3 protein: CASSQPGVGTTDTQYF; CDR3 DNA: TGCGCCAGCAGCCAACCTGGTGTGGGCACCACAGATACGCAGTATTTT
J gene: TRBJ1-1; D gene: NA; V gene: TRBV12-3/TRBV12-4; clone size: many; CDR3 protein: CASSLRGTEAFF; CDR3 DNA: TGTGCCAGCAGCTTAAGGGGAACTGAAGCTTTCTTT
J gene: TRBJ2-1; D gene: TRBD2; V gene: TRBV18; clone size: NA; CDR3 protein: CASSHGTSGRREQFF; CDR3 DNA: TGTGCCAGCTCACACGGGACTAGCGGGAGACGTGAGCAGTTCTTC
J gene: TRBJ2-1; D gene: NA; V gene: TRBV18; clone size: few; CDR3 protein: CASSGGLSNEQFF; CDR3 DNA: TGTGCCAGCTCAGGGGGCTTATCGAATGAGCAGTTCTTC
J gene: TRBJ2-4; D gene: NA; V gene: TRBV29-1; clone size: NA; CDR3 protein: CSVTGEALAKNIQYF; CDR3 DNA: TGCAGCGTGACTGGGGAAGCTCTAGCCAAAAACATTCAGTACTTC
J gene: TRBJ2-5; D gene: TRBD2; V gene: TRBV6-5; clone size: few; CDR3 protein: CASSYVLTSGQETQYF; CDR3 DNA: TGTGCCAGCAGTTACGTATTGACTAGCGGACAAGAGACCCAGTACTTC
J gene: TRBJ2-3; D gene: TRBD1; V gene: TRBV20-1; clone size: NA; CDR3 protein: CSASPPPGQAPGKSTDTQYF; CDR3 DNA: TGCAGTGCTTCCCCTCCGCCGGGACAGGCCCCGGGCAAGAGCACAGATACGCAGTATTTT
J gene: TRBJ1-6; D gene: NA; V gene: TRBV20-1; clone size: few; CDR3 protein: CSARPTAVENSPLHF; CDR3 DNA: TGCAGTGCTAGACCGACGGCGGTGGAGAATTCACCCCTCCACTTT
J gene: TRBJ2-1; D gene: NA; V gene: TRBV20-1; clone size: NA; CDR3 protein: CSARPSVYNEQFF; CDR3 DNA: TGCAGTGCTAGGCCTAGCGTTTACAATGAGCAGTTCTTC
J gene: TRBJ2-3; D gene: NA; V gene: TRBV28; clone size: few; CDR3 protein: CASSLASAPDTQYF; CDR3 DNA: TGTGCCAGCAGTCTGGCTAGCGCCCCAGATACGCAGTATTTT
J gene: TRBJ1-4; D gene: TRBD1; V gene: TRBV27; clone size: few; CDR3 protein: CASSFQGAGEKLFF; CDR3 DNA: TGTGCCAGCAGTTTTCAGGGGGCGGGTGAAAAACTGTTTTTT
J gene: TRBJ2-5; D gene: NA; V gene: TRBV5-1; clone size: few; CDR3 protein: CASSLRGVRETQYF; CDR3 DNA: TGCGCCAGCAGCTTAAGGGGGGTCCGAGAGACCCAGTACTTC
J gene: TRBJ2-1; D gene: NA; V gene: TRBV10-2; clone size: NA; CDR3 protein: CASLRQVTYNEQFF; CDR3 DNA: TGCGCCAGCCTGAGACAGGTCACCTACAATGAGCAGTTCTTC
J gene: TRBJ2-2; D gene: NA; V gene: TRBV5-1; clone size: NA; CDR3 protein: CASSLEGVVGGELFF; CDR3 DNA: TGCGCCAGCAGCTTGGAGGGGGTCGTCGGCGGGGAGCTGTTTTTT
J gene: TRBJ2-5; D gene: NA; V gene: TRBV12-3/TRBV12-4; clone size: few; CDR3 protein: CASSPPRGREETQYF; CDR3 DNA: TGTGCCAGCAGCCCTCCCCGGGGTAGGGAAGAGACCCAGTACTTC
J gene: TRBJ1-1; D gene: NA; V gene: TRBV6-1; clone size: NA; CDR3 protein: CASSESSVFPNTEAFF; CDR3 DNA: TGTGCCAGCAGTGAAAGTTCGGTCTTCCCGAACACTGAAGCTTTCTTT
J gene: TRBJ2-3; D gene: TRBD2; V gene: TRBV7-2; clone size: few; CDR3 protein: CASSPKSGIEDTQYF; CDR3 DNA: TGTGCCAGCAGCCCGAAGAGCGGGATCGAAGATACGCAGTATTTT
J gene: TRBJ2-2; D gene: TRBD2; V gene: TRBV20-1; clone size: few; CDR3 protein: CSAESSGSRTGELFF; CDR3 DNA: TGCAGTGCTGAATCTAGCGGGAGTAGAACCGGGGAGCTGTTTTTT
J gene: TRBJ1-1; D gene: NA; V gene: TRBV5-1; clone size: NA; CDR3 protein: CASSAGDRNTEAFF; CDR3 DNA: TGCGCCAGCAGCGCAGGGGATAGGAACACTGAAGCTTTCTTT
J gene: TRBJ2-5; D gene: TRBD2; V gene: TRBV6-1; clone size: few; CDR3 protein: CASLCSGKETQYF; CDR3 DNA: TGTGCCAGCCTTTGTAGCGGGAAAGAGACCCAGTACTTC
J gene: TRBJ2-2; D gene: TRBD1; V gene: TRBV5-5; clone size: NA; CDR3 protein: CASSLEGAPGELFF; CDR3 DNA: TGTGCCAGCAGCTTGGAGGGGGCCCCCGGGGAGCTGTTTTTT
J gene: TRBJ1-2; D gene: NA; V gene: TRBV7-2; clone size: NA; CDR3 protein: CASSLAGGGNYGYTF; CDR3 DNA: TGTGCCAGCAGCTTAGCAGGGGGTGGGAACTATGGCTACACCTTC
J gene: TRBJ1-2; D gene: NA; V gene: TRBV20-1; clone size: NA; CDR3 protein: CSTQTYGYTF; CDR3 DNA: TGCAGTACCCAGACATATGGCTACACCTTC
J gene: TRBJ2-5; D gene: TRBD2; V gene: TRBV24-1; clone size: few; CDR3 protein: CATKTSTGETQYF; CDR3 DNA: TGTGCCACCAAGACTAGCACTGGTGAGACCCAGTACTTC
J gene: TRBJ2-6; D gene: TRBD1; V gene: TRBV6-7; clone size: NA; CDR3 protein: CASSYSDRDENSGANVLTF; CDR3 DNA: TGTGCCAGCAGTTACTCGGACAGGGACGAAAACTCTGGGGCCAACGTCCTGACTTTC
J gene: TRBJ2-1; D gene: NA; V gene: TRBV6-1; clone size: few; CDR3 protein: CASKLEQSSYNEQFF; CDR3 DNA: TGTGCCAGCAAACTTGAGCAGAGCTCCTACAATGAGCAGTTCTTC
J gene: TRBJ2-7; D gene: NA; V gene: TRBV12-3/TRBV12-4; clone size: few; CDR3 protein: CASSPQGIHEQYF; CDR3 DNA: TGTGCCAGCAGCCCTCAGGGTATACACGAGCAGTACTTC
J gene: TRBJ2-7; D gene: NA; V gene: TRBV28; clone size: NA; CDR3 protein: CASSEAPYGPQDEQYF; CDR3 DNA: TGTGCCAGCAGTGAAGCCCCCTACGGTCCCCAGGACGAGCAGTACTTC
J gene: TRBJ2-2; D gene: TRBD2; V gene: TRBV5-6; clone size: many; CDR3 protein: CASSLGGLYTGELFF; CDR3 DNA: TGTGCCAGCAGCTTGGGGGGACTATACACCGGGGAGCTGTTTTTT
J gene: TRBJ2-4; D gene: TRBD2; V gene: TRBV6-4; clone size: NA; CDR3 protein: CASSPWVGSGRATALAKNIQYF; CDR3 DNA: TGTGCCAGCAGTCCGTGGGTGGGTAGCGGGAGAGCTACCGCCTTAGCCAAAAACATTCAGTACTTC
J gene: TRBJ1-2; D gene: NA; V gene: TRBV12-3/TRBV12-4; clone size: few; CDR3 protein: CASRPGTHYGYTF; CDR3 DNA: TGTGCCAGCAGACCTGGGACGCACTATGGCTACACCTTC
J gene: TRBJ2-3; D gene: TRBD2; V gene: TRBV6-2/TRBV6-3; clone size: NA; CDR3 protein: CASSLGLAWDTQYF; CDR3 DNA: TGTGCCAGCAGTTTAGGACTAGCTTGGGATACGCAGTATTTT
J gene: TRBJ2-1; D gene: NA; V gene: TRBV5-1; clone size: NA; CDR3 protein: CASSLEVFHEQFF; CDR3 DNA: TGCGCCAGCAGCTTGGAGGTATTTCACGAGCAGTTCTTC
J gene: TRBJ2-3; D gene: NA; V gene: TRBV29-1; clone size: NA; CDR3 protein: CSVGSVWGTDTQYF; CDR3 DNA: TGCAGCGTCGGCAGTGTGTGGGGCACAGATACGCAGTATTTT
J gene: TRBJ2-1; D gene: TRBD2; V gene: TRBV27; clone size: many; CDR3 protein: CASSQPWGSGGPSEQFF; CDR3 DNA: TGTGCCAGCAGTCAACCTTGGGGTAGCGGGGGACCGTCTGAGCAGTTCTTC
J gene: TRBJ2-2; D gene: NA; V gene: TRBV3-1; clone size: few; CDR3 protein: CASSQDNWSTGELFF; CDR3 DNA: TGTGCCAGCAGCCAAGATAATTGGAGTACCGGGGAGCTGTTTTTT
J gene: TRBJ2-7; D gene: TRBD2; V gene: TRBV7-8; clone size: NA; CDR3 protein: CASSLATSPTYEQYF; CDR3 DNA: TGTGCCAGCAGCTTAGCGACTAGCCCAACCTACGAGCAGTACTTC
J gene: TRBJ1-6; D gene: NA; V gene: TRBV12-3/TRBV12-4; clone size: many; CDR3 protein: CASSLGQGGNSPLHF; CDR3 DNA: TGTGCCAGCAGTTTAGGTCAGGGAGGGAATTCACCCCTCCACTTT
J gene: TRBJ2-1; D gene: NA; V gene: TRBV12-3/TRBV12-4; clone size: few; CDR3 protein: CASIFPIPGMDNEQFF; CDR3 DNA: TGTGCCAGCATCTTTCCGATCCCAGGGATGGACAATGAGCAGTTCTTC
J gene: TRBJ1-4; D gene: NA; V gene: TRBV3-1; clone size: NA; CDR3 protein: CASSSGAWAEKLFF; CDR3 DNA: TGTGCCAGCAGCTCCGGGGCTTGGGCTGAAAAACTGTTTTTT
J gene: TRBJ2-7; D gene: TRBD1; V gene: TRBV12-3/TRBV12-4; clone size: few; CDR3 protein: CASSIQGSYEQYF; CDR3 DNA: TGTGCCAGCAGTATACAGGGGAGCTACGAGCAGTACTTC
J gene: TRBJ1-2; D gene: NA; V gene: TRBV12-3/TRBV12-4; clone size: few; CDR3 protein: CASSSFSSYTF; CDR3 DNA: TGTGCCAGCAGTTCGTTTAGTTCCTACACCTTC
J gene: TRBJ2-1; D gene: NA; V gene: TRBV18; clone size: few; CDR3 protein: CASSPAGRDEQFF; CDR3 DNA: TGTGCCAGCTCACCGGCGGGGCGGGATGAGCAGTTCTTC
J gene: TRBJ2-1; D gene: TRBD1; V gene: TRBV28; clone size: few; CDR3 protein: CASSLAGTGSNNEQFF; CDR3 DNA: TGTGCCAGCAGTCTAGCCGGGACAGGGAGTAACAATGAGCAGTTCTTC